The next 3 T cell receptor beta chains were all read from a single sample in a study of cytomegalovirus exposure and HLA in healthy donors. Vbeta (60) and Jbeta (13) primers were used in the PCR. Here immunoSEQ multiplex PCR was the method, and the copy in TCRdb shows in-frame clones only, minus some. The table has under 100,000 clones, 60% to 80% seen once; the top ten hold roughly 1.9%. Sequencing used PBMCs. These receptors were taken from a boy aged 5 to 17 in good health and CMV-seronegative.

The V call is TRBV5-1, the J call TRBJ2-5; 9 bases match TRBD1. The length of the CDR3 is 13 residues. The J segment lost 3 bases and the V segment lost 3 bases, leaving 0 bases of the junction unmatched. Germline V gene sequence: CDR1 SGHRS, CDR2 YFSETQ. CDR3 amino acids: CASSWDREETQYF. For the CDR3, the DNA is TGCGCCAGCAGCTGGGACAGGGAAGAGACCCAGTACTTC.

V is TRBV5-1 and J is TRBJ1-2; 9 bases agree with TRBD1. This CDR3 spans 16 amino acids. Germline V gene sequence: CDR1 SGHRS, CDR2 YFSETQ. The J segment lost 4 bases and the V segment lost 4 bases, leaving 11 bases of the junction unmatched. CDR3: CASSHIPGQGLYGYTF. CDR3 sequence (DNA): TGCGCCAGCAGCCACATACCGGGACAGGGTCTCTATGGCTACACCTTC.

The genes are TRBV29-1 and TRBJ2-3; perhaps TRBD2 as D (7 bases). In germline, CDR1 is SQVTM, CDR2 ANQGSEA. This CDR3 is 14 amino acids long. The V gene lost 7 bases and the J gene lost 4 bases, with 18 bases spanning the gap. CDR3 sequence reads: CSALAGEGADTQYF. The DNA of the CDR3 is TGCAGCGCCCTCGCGGGGGAGGGGGCAGATACGCAGTATTTT.